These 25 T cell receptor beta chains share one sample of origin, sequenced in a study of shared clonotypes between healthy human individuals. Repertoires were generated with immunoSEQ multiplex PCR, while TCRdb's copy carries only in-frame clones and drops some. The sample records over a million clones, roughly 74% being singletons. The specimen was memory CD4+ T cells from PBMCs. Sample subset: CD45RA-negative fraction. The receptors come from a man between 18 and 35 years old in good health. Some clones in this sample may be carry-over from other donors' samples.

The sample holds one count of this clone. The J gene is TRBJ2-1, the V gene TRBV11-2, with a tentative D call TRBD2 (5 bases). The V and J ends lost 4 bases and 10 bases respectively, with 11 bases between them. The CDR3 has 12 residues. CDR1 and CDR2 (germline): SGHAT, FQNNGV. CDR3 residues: CASSSSRREQFF. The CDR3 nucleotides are TGTGCCAGCAGCTCCAGTCGGAGGGAGCAGTTCTTC.

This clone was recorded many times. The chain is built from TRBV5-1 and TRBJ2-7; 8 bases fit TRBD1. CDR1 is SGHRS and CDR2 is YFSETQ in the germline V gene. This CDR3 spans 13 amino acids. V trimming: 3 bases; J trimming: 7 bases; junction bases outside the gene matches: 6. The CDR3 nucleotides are TGCGCCAGCAGCTACGGACAGGGTGGTGAGCAGTACTTC. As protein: CASSYGQGGEQYF.

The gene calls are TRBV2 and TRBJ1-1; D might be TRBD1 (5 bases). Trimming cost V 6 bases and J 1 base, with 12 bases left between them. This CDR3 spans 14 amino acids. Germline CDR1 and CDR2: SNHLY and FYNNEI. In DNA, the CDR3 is TGTGCCAGCAGCTCGGGACGGGCGAACACTGAAGCTTTCTTT. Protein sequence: CASSSGRANTEAFF.

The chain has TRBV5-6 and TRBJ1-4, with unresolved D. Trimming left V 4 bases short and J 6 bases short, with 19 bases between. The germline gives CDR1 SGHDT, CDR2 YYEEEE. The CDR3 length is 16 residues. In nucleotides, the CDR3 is TGTGCCAGCAGCCGGCTCGTGGCAGATGGCGATGAAAAACTGTTTTTT. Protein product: CASSRLVADGDEKLFF. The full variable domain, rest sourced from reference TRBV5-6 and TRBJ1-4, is DAGVTQSPTHLIKTRGQQVTLRCSPKSGHDTVSWYQQALGQGPQFIFQYYEEEERQRGNFPDRFSGHQFPNYSSELNVNALLLGDSALYLCASSRLVADGDEKLFFGSGTQLSVL.

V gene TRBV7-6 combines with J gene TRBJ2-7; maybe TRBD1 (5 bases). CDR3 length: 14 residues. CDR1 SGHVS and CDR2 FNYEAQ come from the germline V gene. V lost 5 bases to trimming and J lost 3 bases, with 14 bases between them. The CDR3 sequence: CASSGDRAFYEQYF. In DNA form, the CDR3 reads TGTGCCAGCAGCGGCGACAGAGCATTCTACGAGCAGTACTTC. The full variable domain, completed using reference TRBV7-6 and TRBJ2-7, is GAGVSQSPRYKVTKRGQDVALRCDPISGHVSLYWYRQALGQGPEFLTYFNYEAQQDKSGLPNDRFSAERPEGSISTLTIQRTEQRDSAMYRCASSGDRAFYEQYFGPGTRLTVT.

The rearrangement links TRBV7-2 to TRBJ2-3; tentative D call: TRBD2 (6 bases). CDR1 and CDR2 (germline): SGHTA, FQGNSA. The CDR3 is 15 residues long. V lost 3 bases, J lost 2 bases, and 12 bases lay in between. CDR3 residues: CASSLNRGLTDTQYF. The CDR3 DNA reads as TGTGCCAGCAGCTTGAATAGGGGACTCACAGATACGCAGTATTTT.

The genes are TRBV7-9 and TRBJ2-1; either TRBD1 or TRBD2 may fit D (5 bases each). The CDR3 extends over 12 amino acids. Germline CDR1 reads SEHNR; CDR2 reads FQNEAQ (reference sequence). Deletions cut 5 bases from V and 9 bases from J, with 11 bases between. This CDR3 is CASSPTRGEQFF. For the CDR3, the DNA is TGTGCCAGCAGCCCAACTAGGGGTGAGCAGTTCTTC.

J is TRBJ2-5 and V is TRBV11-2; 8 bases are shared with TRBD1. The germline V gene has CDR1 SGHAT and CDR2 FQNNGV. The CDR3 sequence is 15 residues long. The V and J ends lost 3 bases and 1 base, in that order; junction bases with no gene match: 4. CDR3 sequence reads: CASSLEGQVQETQYF. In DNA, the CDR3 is TGTGCCAGCAGCTTGGAGGGACAGGTCCAAGAGACCCAGTACTTC.

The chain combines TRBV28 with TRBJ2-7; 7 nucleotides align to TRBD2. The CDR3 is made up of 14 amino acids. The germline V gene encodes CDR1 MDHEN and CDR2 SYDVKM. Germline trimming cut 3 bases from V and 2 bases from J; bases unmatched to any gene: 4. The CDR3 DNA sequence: TGTGCCAGCAGTTTTCTGCGGGAGCCCTACGAGCAGTACTTC. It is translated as CASSFLREPYEQYF.

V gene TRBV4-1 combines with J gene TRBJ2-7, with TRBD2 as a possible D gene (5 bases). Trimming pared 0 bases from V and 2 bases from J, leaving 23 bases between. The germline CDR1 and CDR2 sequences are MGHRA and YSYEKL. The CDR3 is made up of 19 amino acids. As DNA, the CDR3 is TGCGCCAGCAGCCAAGATCGCAACTTGGCGGGCGGTACCCCCTACGAGCAGTACTTC. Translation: CASSQDRNLAGGTPYEQYF.

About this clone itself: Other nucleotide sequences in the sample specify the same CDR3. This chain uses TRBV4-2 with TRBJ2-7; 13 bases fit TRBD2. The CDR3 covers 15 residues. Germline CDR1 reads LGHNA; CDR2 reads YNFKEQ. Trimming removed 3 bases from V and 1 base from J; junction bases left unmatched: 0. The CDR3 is CASSQGLAGSYEQYF. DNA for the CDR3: TGTGCCAGCAGCCAGGGACTAGCGGGATCCTACGAGCAGTACTTC.

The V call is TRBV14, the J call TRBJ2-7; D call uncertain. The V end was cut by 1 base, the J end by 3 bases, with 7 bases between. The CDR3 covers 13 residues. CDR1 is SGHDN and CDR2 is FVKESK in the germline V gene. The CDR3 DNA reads TGTGCCAGCAGCCAAGTATCTAGCTACGAGCAGTACTTC. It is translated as CASSQVSSYEQYF.

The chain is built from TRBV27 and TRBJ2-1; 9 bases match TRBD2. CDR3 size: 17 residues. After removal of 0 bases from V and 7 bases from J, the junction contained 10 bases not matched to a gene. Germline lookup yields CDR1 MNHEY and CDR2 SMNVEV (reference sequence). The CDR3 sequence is CASSLSGRREGRNEQFF. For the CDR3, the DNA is TGTGCCAGCAGTTTATCGGGTCGGCGGGAGGGTCGGAATGAGCAGTTCTTC.

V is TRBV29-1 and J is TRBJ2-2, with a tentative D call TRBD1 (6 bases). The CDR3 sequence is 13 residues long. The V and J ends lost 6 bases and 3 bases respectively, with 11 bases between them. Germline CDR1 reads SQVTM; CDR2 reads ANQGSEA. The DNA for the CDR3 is TGCAGCGTGGGACACGAGCACACCGGGGAGCTGTTTTTT. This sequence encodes CSVGHEHTGELFF.

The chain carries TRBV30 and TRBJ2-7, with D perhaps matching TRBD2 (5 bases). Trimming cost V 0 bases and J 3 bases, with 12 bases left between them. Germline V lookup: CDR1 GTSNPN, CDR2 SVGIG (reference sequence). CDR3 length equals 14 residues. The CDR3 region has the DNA TGTGCCTGGAGTGTAAGTGGACTGTACTACGAGCAGTACTTC. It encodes CAWSVSGLYYEQYF.

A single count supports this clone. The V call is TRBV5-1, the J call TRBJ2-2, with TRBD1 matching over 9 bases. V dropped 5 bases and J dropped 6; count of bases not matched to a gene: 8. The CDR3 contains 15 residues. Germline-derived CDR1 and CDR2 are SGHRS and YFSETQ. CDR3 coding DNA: TGCGCCAGCAGTGCCCAAGGACAGGGGTCCGGGGAGCTGTTTTTT. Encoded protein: CASSAQGQGSGELFF. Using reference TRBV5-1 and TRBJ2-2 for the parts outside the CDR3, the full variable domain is KAGVTQTPRYLIKTRGQQVTLSCSPISGHRSVSWYQQTPGQGLQFLFEYFSETQRNKGNFPGRFSGRQFSNSRSEMNVSTLELGDSALYLCASSAQGQGSGELFFGEGSRLTVL.

The CDR3 DNA reads as TGTGCCAGCAGCTCAGAACCGGGACTAGGGACAGATACGCAGTATTTT. As protein: CASSSEPGLGTDTQYF. This sequence joins TRBV5-8 and TRBJ2-3; 8 bases align to TRBD2. Germline V gene lookup returns CDR1 SGHTS and CDR2 YDEGEE. Trimming removed 3 bases from V and 3 bases from J; junction bases left unmatched: 9. CDR3 length: 16 residues.

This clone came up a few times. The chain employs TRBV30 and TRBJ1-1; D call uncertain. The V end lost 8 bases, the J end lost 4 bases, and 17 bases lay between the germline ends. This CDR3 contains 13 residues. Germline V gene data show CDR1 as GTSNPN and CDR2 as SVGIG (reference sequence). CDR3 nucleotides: TGTGCCAGCAAACATATCCGAACCACTGAAGCTTTCTTT. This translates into CASKHIRTTEAFF.

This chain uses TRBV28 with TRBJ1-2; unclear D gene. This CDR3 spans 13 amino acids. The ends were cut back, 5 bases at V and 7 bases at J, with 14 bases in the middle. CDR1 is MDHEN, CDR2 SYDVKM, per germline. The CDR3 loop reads CASSTHTQIGYTF. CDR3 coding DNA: TGTGCCAGCAGTACCCACACTCAAATTGGCTACACCTTC.

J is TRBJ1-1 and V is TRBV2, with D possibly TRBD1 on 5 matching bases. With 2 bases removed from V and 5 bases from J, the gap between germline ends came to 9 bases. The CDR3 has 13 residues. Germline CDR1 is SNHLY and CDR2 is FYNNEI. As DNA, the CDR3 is TGTGCCAGCAGTGAACGTCCAGGGACTGAAGCTTTCTTT. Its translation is CASSERPGTEAFF.

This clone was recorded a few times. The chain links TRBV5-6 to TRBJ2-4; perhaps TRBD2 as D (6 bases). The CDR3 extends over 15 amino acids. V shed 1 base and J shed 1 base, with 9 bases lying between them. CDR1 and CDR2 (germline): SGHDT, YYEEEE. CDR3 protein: CASSLPGEAKNIQYF. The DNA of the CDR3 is TGTGCCAGCAGCTTGCCGGGAGAGGCCAAAAACATTCAGTACTTC.

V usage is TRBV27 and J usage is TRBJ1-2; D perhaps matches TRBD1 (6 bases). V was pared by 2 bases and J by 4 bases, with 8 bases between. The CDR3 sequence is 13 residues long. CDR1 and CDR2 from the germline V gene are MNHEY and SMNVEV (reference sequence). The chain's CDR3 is CASSLNRAYGYTF. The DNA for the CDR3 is TGTGCCAGCAGTTTAAACAGGGCCTATGGCTACACCTTC.

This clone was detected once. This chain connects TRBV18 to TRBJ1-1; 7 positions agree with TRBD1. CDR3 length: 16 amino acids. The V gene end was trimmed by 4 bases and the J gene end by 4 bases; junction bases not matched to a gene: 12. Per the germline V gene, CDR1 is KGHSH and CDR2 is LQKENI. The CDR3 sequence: CASSQGAQAFSTEAFF. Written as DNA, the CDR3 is TGTGCCAGCTCACAGGGGGCGCAGGCGTTTAGCACTGAAGCTTTCTTT.

CDR3 region: CASSSTVAWQPQHF. For the CDR3, the DNA is TGTGCCAGCAGTTCGACAGTTGCATGGCAACCCCAGCATTTT. V gene TRBV27 combines with J gene TRBJ1-5; D is perhaps TRBD1 (5 bases). V gave up 4 bases and J gave up 10 bases, with 17 bases separating them. Germline CDR1 MNHEY, CDR2 SMNVEV (reference sequence). This CDR3 comprises 14 residues.

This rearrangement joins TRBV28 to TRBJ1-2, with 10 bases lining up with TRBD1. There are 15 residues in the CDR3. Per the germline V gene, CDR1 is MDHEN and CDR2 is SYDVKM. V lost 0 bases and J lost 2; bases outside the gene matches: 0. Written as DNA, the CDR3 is TGTGCCAGCAGTTTATGGACAGGGGGCAACTATGGCTACACCTTC. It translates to CASSLWTGGNYGYTF.